These 8 T cell receptor beta chains came from one sample sequenced in a study of cytomegalovirus exposure and HLA in healthy donors. With 60 Vbeta and 13 Jbeta primers, the PCR was carried out. The method was immunoSEQ multiplex PCR; TCRdb's version includes in-frame clones alone and lacks a portion of them. The table lists tens of thousands of clones, roughly 77% of them singletons. Sequencing was carried out using PBMCs. These receptors were obtained from a female donor in good health and CMV-seronegative.

The chain employs TRBV28 and TRBJ2-7, with 9 nucleotides matching TRBD2. CDR3 length equals 15 residues. Germline V lookup: CDR1 MDHEN, CDR2 SYDVKM. The trim removed 8 bases at V and 1 base at J, leaving 9 bases unmatched. The CDR3: CASDDGLAGSYEQYF. In DNA, the CDR3 is TGTGCCAGCGACGATGGGCTAGCGGGATCCTACGAGCAGTACTTC.

V is TRBV18 and J is TRBJ2-3; TRBD2 matches 8 bases. The germline V gene encodes CDR1 KGHSH and CDR2 LQKENI. The CDR3 is 12 amino acids. J gave up 5 bases and V 5 bases, and 0 bases lay outside the gene matches. The CDR3 DNA reads as TGTGCCAGCTCAAGCGGGGGAGATACGCAGTATTTT. Its protein is CASSSGGDTQYF.

The chain is built from TRBV7-9 and TRBJ1-1; TRBD1 matches at 10 bases. The V segment lost 6 bases and the J segment 3 bases; nucleotides outside the gene matches: 10. CDR1 is SEHNR and CDR2 is FQNEAQ in the germline V gene (reference sequence). The length of the CDR3 is 16 residues. CDR3 residues: CASRTGGIKGDTEAFF. For the CDR3, the DNA is TGTGCCAGCAGGACAGGGGGCATTAAGGGGGACACTGAAGCTTTCTTT.

The rearrangement links TRBV5-1 to TRBJ1-4; 7 nucleotides agree with TRBD1. The trim removed 1 base at V and 2 bases at J, leaving 2 bases unmatched. The CDR3 has 15 amino acids. Germline V gene data show CDR1 as SGHRS and CDR2 as YFSETQ. The CDR3 bases are TGCGCCAGCAGCTTGCAGGGACAGACTAATGAAAAACTGTTTTTT. Residues: CASSLQGQTNEKLFF.

The chain joins TRBV7-8 to TRBJ2-3, with D possibly being TRBD1 (6 bases). This CDR3 has 14 residues. CDR1 and CDR2 from the germline V gene are SGHVS and FQNEAQ. The V end was cut by 5 bases, the J end by 3 bases, with 12 bases between. In DNA, the CDR3 is TGTGCCAGCAGCCCAGGGGCCAGGACAGATACGCAGTATTTT. It specifies CASSPGARTDTQYF.

Points on this clone: One junction end does not reproduce the germline sequence, and a read error may be involved. This chain uses TRBV5-1 with TRBJ2-6; 7 bases agree with TRBD1. Per germline, CDR1 SGHRS and CDR2 YFSETQ. The CDR3 spans 16 residues. The CDR3 sequence: CASSLGQTSGANVLTF. The CDR3 nucleotides are TGCGCCAGCAGTTTGGGACAGACCTCTGGGGCCAACGTCCTGACTTTC.

The chain carries TRBV29-1 and TRBJ1-1; 11 bases are a match to TRBD1. Germline V gene data show CDR1 as SQVTM and CDR2 as ANQGSEA. CDR3 length: 13 residues. V shed 6 bases and J 4 bases; nucleotides not matched to a gene: 4. The DNA for the CDR3 is TGCAGCGTGGTGGGACAGGGGGGCACTGAAGCTTTCTTT. The encoded protein is CSVVGQGGTEAFF.

V usage is TRBV28 and J usage is TRBJ2-2; 8 bases match TRBD2. V lost 3 bases, J lost 7 bases, and 16 bases stayed unmatched. This CDR3 comprises 18 residues. The V gene's germline CDR1 is MDHEN and CDR2 SYDVKM. The CDR3 DNA is TGTGCCAGCAGTTTGTTATCATGGGGGACTAGGTCGAGCGGGGAGCTGTTTTTT. Encoded protein: CASSLLSWGTRSSGELFF.